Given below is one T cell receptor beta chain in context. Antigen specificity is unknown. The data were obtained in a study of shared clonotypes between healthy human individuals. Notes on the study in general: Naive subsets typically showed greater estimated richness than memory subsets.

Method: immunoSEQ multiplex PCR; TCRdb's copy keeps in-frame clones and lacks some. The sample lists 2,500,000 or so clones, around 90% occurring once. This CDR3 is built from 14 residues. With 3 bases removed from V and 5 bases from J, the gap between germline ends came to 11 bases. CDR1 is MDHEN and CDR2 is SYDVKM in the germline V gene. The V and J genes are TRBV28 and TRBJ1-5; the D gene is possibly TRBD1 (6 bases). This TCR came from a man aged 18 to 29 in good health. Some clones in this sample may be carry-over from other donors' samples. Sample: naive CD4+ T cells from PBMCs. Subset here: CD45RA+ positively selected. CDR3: CASSLPRGYQPQHF. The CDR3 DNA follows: TGTGCCAGCAGTTTGCCCAGGGGTTATCAGCCCCAGCATTTT.